This is a list of T cell receptor beta chains from one sample in a study of blood T cells in healthy people across ages. TCRdb re-derived calls from the 5' RACE reads in MiXCR, one entry per CDR3 protein. The data hold 1.4 million to 1.5 million distinct CDR3 sequences, with roughly 40% observed a single time. Material for sequencing was blood. Receptors originate from a woman between 18 and 29 years old in good health. The CDR3 runs from the conserved cysteine through the conserved F or W. Each record gives: CDR3 protein, CDR3 DNA, clone size, D gene, V gene, J gene. A D gene is named only where the DNA matches it firmly. Some rows have no size entry. The others give once, few or many, or a class for an expanded clone.

cdr3_aa: CASSPLTYYNEEYEQYF
cdr3_nt: TGTGCCAGCAGCCCCCTTACCTACTATAACGAGGAATACGAGCAGTACTTC
clone_size: few
d_call: .
v_call: TRBV12-3/TRBV12-4
j_call: TRBJ2-7

cdr3_aa: CASSYSGGSFYGYTF
cdr3_nt: TGTGCCAGCAGTTACTCGGGCGGCAGCTTCTATGGCTACACCTTC
clone_size: once
d_call: .
v_call: TRBV6-5
j_call: TRBJ1-2

cdr3_aa: CASSGLDGRVWGEQYF
cdr3_nt: TGTGCCAGCTCCGGGCTGGACGGACGAGTTTGGGGCGAGCAGTACTTC
clone_size: few
d_call: .
v_call: TRBV28
j_call: TRBJ2-7

cdr3_aa: CASSYSASGRALTFF
cdr3_nt: TGTGCCAGCAGTTACTCGGCTAGCGGGAGGGCCTTGACGTTCTTC
clone_size: few
d_call: TRBD2
v_call: TRBV6-6
j_call: TRBJ2-1

cdr3_aa: CASSQEPTVGGYTF
cdr3_nt: TGTGCCAGCAGCCAAGAGCCGACAGTCGGGGGCTACACCTTC
clone_size: .
d_call: .
v_call: TRBV3-1
j_call: TRBJ1-2

cdr3_aa: CASSLDQGQFGTQYF
cdr3_nt: TGTGCCAGCAGCTTAGACCAAGGGCAATTCGGCACGCAGTATTTT
clone_size: .
d_call: .
v_call: TRBV11-2
j_call: TRBJ2-3

cdr3_aa: CASSSQSPSYNEQFF
cdr3_nt: TGCGCCAGCAGCTCTCAGAGCCCTTCCTACAATGAGCAGTTCTTC
clone_size: few
d_call: .
v_call: TRBV4-1
j_call: TRBJ2-1

cdr3_aa: CAITGSSYNEQYF
cdr3_nt: TGTGCCATCACGGGGAGCTCCTACAATGAGCAGTACTTC
clone_size: .
d_call: .
v_call: TRBV10-3
j_call: TRBJ2-7

cdr3_aa: CATLEKSNQPQHF
cdr3_nt: TGTGCCACCCTTGAAAAAAGCAATCAGCCCCAGCATTTT
clone_size: .
d_call: .
v_call: TRBV10-3
j_call: TRBJ1-5

cdr3_aa: CATASGGTYEQYF
cdr3_nt: TGTGCCACCGCTAGCGGGGGAACCTACGAGCAGTACTTC
clone_size: .
d_call: TRBD2
v_call: TRBV12-3/TRBV12-4
j_call: TRBJ2-7

cdr3_aa: CSARDRTPRTGYNEQFF
cdr3_nt: TGCAGTGCTAGAGACCGGACGCCGCGAACGGGCTACAATGAGCAGTTCTTC
clone_size: .
d_call: .
v_call: TRBV20-1
j_call: TRBJ2-1

cdr3_aa: CASSLQVGPTSYNEQFF
cdr3_nt: TGTGCCAGCAGCTTACAGGTCGGACCTACCTCCTACAATGAGCAGTTCTTC
clone_size: once
d_call: .
v_call: TRBV7-3
j_call: TRBJ2-1

cdr3_aa: CASSQELQAGTEAFF
cdr3_nt: TGCGCCAGCAGCCAAGAACTACAGGCGGGCACTGAAGCTTTCTTT
clone_size: .
d_call: .
v_call: TRBV4-1
j_call: TRBJ1-1